The sequence of this TCR beta chain was determined in a study of beta chain features in type 1 diabetes. CD45RO/CCR7/CD25/CD127/CD95/CD27 staining was used to isolate CD4+ naive, central memory, regulatory and stem cell-like memory cells by sorting. Over 95% purity was reached by all sorted populations. The CDR3 is made up of 15 amino acids. Germline CDR1 and CDR2: SGHAT and FQNNGV. The germline V and J ends were trimmed by 5 bases and 4 bases, with 17 bases remaining between them. This clone has more than one count but fewer than ten. The antigen remains unidentified. Since all of the isolated RNA was reverse transcribed, expressed TCRB transcripts were what got sequenced. Data came from immunoSEQ multiplex PCR; TCRdb stores just in-frame clones and leaves some out. The table has hundreds of thousands of clones, less than 20% seen once; the top ten hold more than 0.08%. Findings and caveats of the study: At VDJ recombination sites, type 1 diabetes patients had fewer insertions and more deleted nucleotides. A moderate, significant TCRB CDR3 shortening appeared in type 1 diabetes across four CD4+ subsets.

The receptor comes from a man aged 18 to 30 in good health. The chain has TRBV11-2 and TRBJ1-1; TRBD1 might be the D (6 bases). The sample comprised naive CD4+ T cells from blood. CDR3 in DNA: TGTGCCAGCAGCACCCACCGGGGGCTGAGCACTGAAGCTTTCTTT. Translating it yields CASSTHRGLSTEAFF. Together with reference TRBV11-2 and TRBJ1-1, the CDR3 gives the full variable domain: EAGVAQSPRYKIIEKRQSVAFWCNPISGHATLYWYQQILGQGPKLLIQFQNNGVVDDSQLPKDRFSAERLKGVDSTLKIQPAKLEDSAVYLCASSTHRGLSTEAFFGQGTRLTVV.